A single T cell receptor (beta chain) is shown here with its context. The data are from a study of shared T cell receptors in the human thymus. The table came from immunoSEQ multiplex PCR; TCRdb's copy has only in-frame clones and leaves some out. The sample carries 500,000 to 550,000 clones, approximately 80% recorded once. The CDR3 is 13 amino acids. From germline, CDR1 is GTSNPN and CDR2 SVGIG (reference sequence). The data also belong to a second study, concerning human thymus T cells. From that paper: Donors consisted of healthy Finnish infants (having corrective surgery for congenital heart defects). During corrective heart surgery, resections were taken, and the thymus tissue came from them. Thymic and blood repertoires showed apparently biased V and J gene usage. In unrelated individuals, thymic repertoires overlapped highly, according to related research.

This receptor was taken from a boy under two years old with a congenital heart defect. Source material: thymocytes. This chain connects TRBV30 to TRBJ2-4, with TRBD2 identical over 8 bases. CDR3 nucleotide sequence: TGTGCTTTTAGCGGGAAGGCCAAAAACATTCAGTACTTC. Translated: CAFSGKAKNIQYF.